This T cell receptor beta chain originates from a study of T cell repertoires in cytomegalovirus infection. Study summary: Public TCR beta signatures provided an indication of both CMV infection and a matching HLA type. Overall study findings and caveats: Ex vivo responses were dominated by HLA-C-restricted CMV-specific TCR beta clonotypes.

Sample share makes this clonotype medium-sized. The antigen is undetermined. TCRdb passed the reads through MiXCR, listing each CDR3 protein once. The sample holds under 300,000 distinct CDR3 sequences; around 20% are singletons and the top ten take under 25%. The receptor comes from a human donor in good health (CMV status not recorded). Some clones in this sample may be carry-over from other donors' samples. This sample comprised cultured PBMCs, obtained from culture after CMV antigen stimulation.

In DNA form, the CDR3 reads TGTGCCAGCAGCATCCTAGCGGGGGCACTACAAGAGACCCAGTACTTC. It is translated as CASSILAGALQETQYF. The V call is TRBV7-2, the J call TRBJ2-5; 10 nucleotides match TRBD2. V dropped 5 bases and J dropped 2; count of bases not matched to a gene: 8. The CDR3 has 16 amino acids. Germline-derived CDR1 and CDR2 are SGHTA and FQGNSA.